Listed here are 30 T cell receptor beta chains from one sample, sequenced in a study of cytomegalovirus exposure and HLA in healthy donors. PCR primers comprised 60 Vbeta and 13 Jbeta primers. Assay used: immunoSEQ multiplex PCR; TCRdb lists only in-frame clones, some missing. The sample includes 200,000 to 250,000 clones, more than 75% of them seen just once. The sample was PBMCs. Receptor source: a woman between 40 and 55 years old in good health and CMV-seropositive.

Written as DNA, the CDR3 is TGTGCCAGCAGCGTAGAAGGGGGCGCGGCAGATACGCAGTATTTT. Its translation: CASSVEGGAADTQYF. The rearrangement uses TRBV9 and TRBJ2-3; 7 bases are a match to TRBD1. The CDR3 extends over 15 amino acids. V lost 0 bases, J lost 4 bases, and 5 bases stayed unmatched. From germline, CDR1 is SGDLS and CDR2 YYNGEE.

This clone appeared once. CDR3 sequence (DNA): TGTGCCAGCAGTTTCGGGACAGGGGGTTTCGAGCAGTACTTC. It translates to CASSFGTGGFEQYF. The gene calls are TRBV27 and TRBJ2-7; 11 nucleotides align to TRBD1. The CDR3 is made up of 14 amino acids. J gave up 6 bases and V 3 bases, and 4 bases lay outside the gene matches. In germline, CDR1 is MNHEY, CDR2 SMNVEV (reference sequence).

This clone was counted once. The rearrangement uses TRBV27 and TRBJ1-2, with a weak D call TRBD1 (6 bases). The CDR3 has 15 residues. Germline V gene lookup returns CDR1 MNHEY and CDR2 SMNVEV (reference sequence). Deletions cut 4 bases from V and 6 bases from J, with 18 bases between. This CDR3 is CASSSIVTGFHGYTF. In DNA, the CDR3 is TGTGCCAGCAGTTCTATCGTGACAGGTTTCCATGGCTACACCTTC.

This rearrangement joins TRBV30 to TRBJ1-5; tentatively, D is TRBD1 (5 bases). Germline V lookup: CDR1 GTSNPN, CDR2 SVGIG (reference sequence). V lost 7 bases and J lost 5, with 15 bases in between. The CDR3 has 13 amino acids. CDR3 residues: CAYKQERDQPQHF. The CDR3 DNA follows: TGTGCCTATAAACAGGAGCGAGATCAGCCCCAGCATTTT.

This clone was seen only once. The V gene is TRBV7-6, the J gene TRBJ2-7; D remains unclear. Trimming took 0 bases from V and 2 from J, leaving 11 bases between them. Per germline, CDR1 SGHVS and CDR2 FNYEAQ. The CDR3 is 15 amino acids. CDR3 sequence reads: CASSLAYGSAYEQYF. The CDR3 nucleotides are TGTGCCAGCAGCTTAGCGTACGGGTCTGCCTACGAGCAGTACTTC.

The chain links TRBV7-9 to TRBJ2-3; D possibly corresponds to TRBD2 (5 bases). This CDR3 comprises 16 residues. CDR1 SEHNR and CDR2 FQNEAQ come from the germline V gene (reference sequence). Between the trimmed V and J ends, which lost 7 bases and 1 base, there was a span of 18 bases. In DNA form, the CDR3 reads TGTGCCAGCACCCCCGGGCGGCTAGCCGGCACAGATACGCAGTATTTT. It codes for CASTPGRLAGTDTQYF.

This sequence joins TRBV9 and TRBJ2-2, with D hard to call. The V end was cut by 3 bases, the J end by 4 bases, with 7 bases between. The CDR3 runs 13 residues. Germline V gene lookup returns CDR1 SGDLS and CDR2 YYNGEE. For the CDR3, the DNA is TGTGCCAGCAGCGCCCAATTCACCGGGGAGCTGTTTTTT. Amino acids: CASSAQFTGELFF.

Comment on this clone: A junction end diverges from the germline sequence, so it may reflect a read error. The J gene is TRBJ1-1, the V gene TRBV7-9; a weak D match, TRBD1 (5 bases). The CDR3 consists of 15 residues. The germline CDR1 and CDR2 sequences are SEHNR and FQNEAQ (reference sequence). In DNA form, the CDR3 reads TGTTCCAGCAGCGCCCAGGGCAGGGCAAACACTGAAGCTTTCTTT. Its protein product is CSSSAQGRANTEAFF.

This clone was found a few times. This chain joins TRBV5-1 and TRBJ1-1; 7 bases line up with TRBD1. CDR3 length: 15 residues. CDR1 is SGHRS, CDR2 YFSETQ, per germline. After removal of 5 bases from V and 1 base from J, the junction contained 8 bases not matched to a gene. The CDR3 spells CASSQADRTNTEAFF. The CDR3 DNA follows: TGCGCCAGCAGTCAGGCGGACAGGACGAACACTGAAGCTTTCTTT.

This clone was recorded only once. The J gene is TRBJ2-7, the V gene TRBV7-9; 8 bases are a match to TRBD1. The germline V gene has CDR1 SEHNR and CDR2 FQNEAQ (reference sequence). This CDR3 has 14 residues. With 4 bases clipped from V and 3 bases from J, the junction kept 5 bases outside the gene matches. The CDR3 bases are TGTGCCAGCAGCTCCGGGACAGGATACTACGAGCAGTACTTC. Translating gives CASSSGTGYYEQYF.

This chain connects TRBV7-9 to TRBJ1-1; D may be TRBD1 (6 bases). The CDR3 contains 17 residues. Per germline, CDR1 SEHNR and CDR2 FQNEAQ (reference sequence). V lost 5 bases to trimming and J lost 6 bases, with 25 bases between them. In nucleotides, the CDR3 is TGTGCCAGCAGCGACCTAGGCCGGGGGGCCGTTTACCCTGAAGCTTTCTTT. Translated: CASSDLGRGAVYPEAFF. The full variable domain, rest sourced from reference TRBV7-9 and TRBJ1-1, is DTGVSQNPRHKITKRGQNVTFRCDPISEHNRLYWYRQTLGQGPEFLTYFQNEAQLEKSRLLSDRFSAERPKGSFSTLEIQRTEQGDSAMYLCASSDLGRGAVYPEAFFGQGTRLTVV.

There are a few counts of this clone. The chain couples TRBV25-1 to TRBJ2-1; a possible D gene is TRBD2 (6 bases). Germline CDR1 is MGHDK and CDR2 is SYGVNS. CDR3 size: 14 residues. Between the trimmed V and J ends, which lost 3 bases and 6 bases, there was a span of 12 bases. CDR3 loop: CASSDWASANEQFF. Here the CDR3 DNA reads TGTGCCAGCAGTGATTGGGCTAGCGCCAATGAGCAGTTCTTC. The variable domain in full, completed from reference TRBV25-1 and TRBJ2-1, reads EADIYQTPRYLVIGTGKKITLECSQTMGHDKMYWYQQDPGMELHLIHYSYGVNSTEKGDLSSESTVSRIRTEHFPLTLESARPSHTSQYLCASSDWASANEQFFGPGTRLTVL.

The chain is built from TRBV5-4 and TRBJ2-7; TRBD2 matches at 11 bases. CDR1 is SGHNT, CDR2 YYREEE, per germline (reference sequence). After removal of 4 bases from V and 7 bases from J, the junction contained 10 bases not matched to a gene. This CDR3 comprises 15 residues. CDR3 region: CASSSTGTSGKEQYF. The DNA for the CDR3 is TGTGCCAGCAGCAGTACCGGGACTAGCGGAAAAGAGCAGTACTTC.

This clone occurred a few times. The chain recombines TRBV5-6 with TRBJ2-3; 10 bases match TRBD1. From germline, CDR1 is SGHDT and CDR2 YYEEEE. With 5 bases clipped from V and 7 bases from J, the junction kept 4 bases outside the gene matches. The CDR3 is 13 residues long. CDR3 amino acids: CASRRTGGNTQYF. The CDR3 DNA reads TGTGCCAGCAGACGGACAGGGGGAAATACGCAGTATTTT.

The rearrangement joins TRBV5-1 to TRBJ1-3, with D hard to call. Trimming pared 3 bases from V and 3 bases from J, leaving 7 bases between. Per the germline V gene, CDR1 is SGHRS and CDR2 is YFSETQ. This CDR3 is built from 13 residues. The CDR3 nucleotides read TGCGCCAGCAGCTCCAGGTTTGGAAACACCATATATTTT. Amino acid sequence: CASSSRFGNTIYF.

J is TRBJ1-2 and V is TRBV6-1, with 7 bases identical to TRBD1. The CDR3 is 14 residues long. V gave up 6 bases and J gave up 6 bases; unmatched junction bases: 10. The germline V gene encodes CDR1 MNHNS and CDR2 SASEGT. This chain's CDR3 is CASRIQGFSDGYTF. The CDR3 DNA reads as TGTGCCAGCAGAATACAGGGGTTCAGTGATGGCTACACCTTC.

The V call is TRBV6-5, the J call TRBJ2-5; the D is unclear. CDR3 length: 15 residues. Germline V gene sequence: CDR1 MNHEY, CDR2 SVGAGI. V gave up 6 bases and J gave up 5 bases, with 19 bases separating them. The CDR3 loop is CASSPTAARSETQYF. The CDR3 DNA reads as TGTGCCAGCAGCCCCACCGCGGCTCGGAGCGAGACCCAGTACTTC.

This sequence joins TRBV18 and TRBJ1-1, with D possibly being TRBD1 (5 bases). The ends were cut back, 2 bases at V and 5 bases at J, with 12 bases in the middle. The CDR3 runs to 14 residues. Germline CDR1 is KGHSH and CDR2 is LQKENI. The chain's CDR3 is CASSPMGSGTEAFF. The CDR3 bases are TGTGCCAGCTCACCAATGGGCTCAGGGACTGAAGCTTTCTTT.

The gene calls are TRBV30 and TRBJ1-6, with D maybe TRBD1 (5 bases). The CDR3 has 15 residues. Between the trimmed V and J ends, which lost 3 bases and 4 bases, there was a span of 13 bases. The germline gives CDR1 GTSNPN, CDR2 SVGIG (reference sequence). This CDR3 reads CAWRGHGGYNSPLHF. The CDR3 nucleotides read TGTGCCTGGAGAGGACACGGGGGTTATAATTCACCCCTCCACTTT.

This chain's CDR3 is CASSPGGAQETQYF. Here the CDR3 DNA reads TGTGCCAGCAGCCCGGGAGGGGCACAAGAGACCCAGTACTTC. The chain joins TRBV7-9 to TRBJ2-5, with 8 bases fitting TRBD2. V lost 5 bases and J lost 2; bases outside the gene matches: 4. CDR1 is SEHNR and CDR2 is FQNEAQ in the germline V gene (reference sequence). The CDR3 sequence is 14 residues long.

This chain joins TRBV9 and TRBJ1-4; 10 bases line up with TRBD1. The J segment lost 8 bases and the V segment lost 0 bases, leaving 4 bases of the junction unmatched. Germline V gives CDR1 SGDLS, CDR2 YYNGEE. The CDR3 totals 15 residues. This CDR3 is CASSVAGTGEEKLFF. CDR3 nucleotides: TGTGCCAGCAGCGTAGCGGGGACAGGGGAAGAAAAACTGTTTTTT.

This clone turned up a few times. The chain links TRBV7-2 to TRBJ1-1, with TRBD1 matching over 9 bases. Germline V gene lookup returns CDR1 SGHTA and CDR2 FQGNSA. Trimming removed 3 bases from V and 7 bases from J; junction bases left unmatched: 9. The CDR3 spans 15 residues. CDR3 sequence: CASSFRTGTGLEAFF. CDR3 bases: TGTGCCAGCAGCTTTAGGACGGGGACAGGGCTTGAAGCTTTCTTT.

The J gene is TRBJ2-7, the V gene TRBV5-6, with TRBD1 matching over 9 bases. The CDR3 is made up of 15 amino acids. V trimming: 3 bases; J trimming: 3 bases; junction bases outside the gene matches: 7. The germline V gene encodes CDR1 SGHDT and CDR2 YYEEEE. The CDR3 region has the DNA TGTGCCAGCAGCTCCTCCGGGACAGGGAACTACGAGCAGTACTTC. It is translated as CASSSSGTGNYEQYF. Drawing the rest from reference TRBV5-6 and TRBJ2-7, the complete variable domain is DAGVTQSPTHLIKTRGQQVTLRCSPKSGHDTVSWYQQALGQGPQFIFQYYEEEERQRGNFPDRFSGHQFPNYSSELNVNALLLGDSALYLCASSSSGTGNYEQYFGPGTRLTVT.

The genes are TRBV5-1 and TRBJ1-1; TRBD1 matches at 7 bases. The CDR3 runs 14 residues. Germline V gene lookup returns CDR1 SGHRS and CDR2 YFSETQ. The ends lost 4 bases at V and 5 bases at J; junction bases unmatched: 8. The CDR3 region has the DNA TGCGCCAGCAGCGCCGACAGGGTCCGAACTGAAGCTTTCTTT. Residues: CASSADRVRTEAFF.

V usage is TRBV27 and J usage is TRBJ2-7, with 11 bases lining up with TRBD2. The CDR3 is 14 residues long. Germline CDR1 reads MNHEY; CDR2 reads SMNVEV (reference sequence). With V trimmed by 6 bases and J by 3 bases, 4 bases remained unmatched. This chain's CDR3 is CASRLAGALYEQYF. For the CDR3, the DNA is TGTGCCAGCAGACTAGCGGGAGCCCTCTACGAGCAGTACTTC.

The J gene is TRBJ2-5, the V gene TRBV30; 8 bases are shared with TRBD2. V was pared by 0 bases and J by 5 bases, with 2 bases of the junction left unmatched. This CDR3 contains 13 residues. Germline V gives CDR1 GTSNPN, CDR2 SVGIG (reference sequence). The CDR3 DNA reads as TGTGCCTGGAGTGTATTAGCGGGGGAGACCCAGTACTTC. Residues: CAWSVLAGETQYF.

The chain uses TRBV30 and TRBJ2-1; no clear D. Looked up from germline, CDR1 is GTSNPN and CDR2 is SVGIG (reference sequence). Trimming shortened V by 0 bases and J by 5 bases, and 14 bases separated the two germline ends. The length of the CDR3 is 15 residues. The CDR3 DNA is TGTGCCTGGAGTGTAGTAGACTTCTCAAACAATGAGCAGTTCTTC. Its protein is CAWSVVDFSNNEQFF.

The V call is TRBV6-5, the J call TRBJ1-1, with 9 bases matching TRBD1. Germline V gene data show CDR1 as MNHEY and CDR2 as SVGAGI. V trimming: 4 bases; J trimming: 4 bases; junction bases outside the gene matches: 7. The CDR3 sequence is 15 residues long. As DNA, the CDR3 is TGTGCCAGCAGTTTTGGGACAGGGTGGGCCACTGAAGCTTTCTTT. This sequence encodes CASSFGTGWATEAFF.

V gene TRBV19 combines with J gene TRBJ1-3; possibly TRBD1 for D (5 bases). The germline V gene encodes CDR1 LNHDA and CDR2 SQIVND (reference sequence). V lost 8 bases and J lost 0, with 14 bases in between. This CDR3 is 15 amino acids long. As DNA, the CDR3 is TGTGCCAGTTCGATACGGGGGTTCTCTGGAAACACCATATATTTT. Translating it yields CASSIRGFSGNTIYF.

On this clone itself: The junction does not match germline at one end; this may be a read error. The rearrangement links TRBV19 to TRBJ1-1; 7 bases align to TRBD1. The CDR3 has 13 amino acids. CDR1 and CDR2 from the germline V gene are LNHDA and SQIVND (reference sequence). The DNA for the CDR3 is TGTGCCAGTAGTGTGACAGGGAACTCTGAAGCTTTCTTT. This codes for CASSVTGNSEAFF.